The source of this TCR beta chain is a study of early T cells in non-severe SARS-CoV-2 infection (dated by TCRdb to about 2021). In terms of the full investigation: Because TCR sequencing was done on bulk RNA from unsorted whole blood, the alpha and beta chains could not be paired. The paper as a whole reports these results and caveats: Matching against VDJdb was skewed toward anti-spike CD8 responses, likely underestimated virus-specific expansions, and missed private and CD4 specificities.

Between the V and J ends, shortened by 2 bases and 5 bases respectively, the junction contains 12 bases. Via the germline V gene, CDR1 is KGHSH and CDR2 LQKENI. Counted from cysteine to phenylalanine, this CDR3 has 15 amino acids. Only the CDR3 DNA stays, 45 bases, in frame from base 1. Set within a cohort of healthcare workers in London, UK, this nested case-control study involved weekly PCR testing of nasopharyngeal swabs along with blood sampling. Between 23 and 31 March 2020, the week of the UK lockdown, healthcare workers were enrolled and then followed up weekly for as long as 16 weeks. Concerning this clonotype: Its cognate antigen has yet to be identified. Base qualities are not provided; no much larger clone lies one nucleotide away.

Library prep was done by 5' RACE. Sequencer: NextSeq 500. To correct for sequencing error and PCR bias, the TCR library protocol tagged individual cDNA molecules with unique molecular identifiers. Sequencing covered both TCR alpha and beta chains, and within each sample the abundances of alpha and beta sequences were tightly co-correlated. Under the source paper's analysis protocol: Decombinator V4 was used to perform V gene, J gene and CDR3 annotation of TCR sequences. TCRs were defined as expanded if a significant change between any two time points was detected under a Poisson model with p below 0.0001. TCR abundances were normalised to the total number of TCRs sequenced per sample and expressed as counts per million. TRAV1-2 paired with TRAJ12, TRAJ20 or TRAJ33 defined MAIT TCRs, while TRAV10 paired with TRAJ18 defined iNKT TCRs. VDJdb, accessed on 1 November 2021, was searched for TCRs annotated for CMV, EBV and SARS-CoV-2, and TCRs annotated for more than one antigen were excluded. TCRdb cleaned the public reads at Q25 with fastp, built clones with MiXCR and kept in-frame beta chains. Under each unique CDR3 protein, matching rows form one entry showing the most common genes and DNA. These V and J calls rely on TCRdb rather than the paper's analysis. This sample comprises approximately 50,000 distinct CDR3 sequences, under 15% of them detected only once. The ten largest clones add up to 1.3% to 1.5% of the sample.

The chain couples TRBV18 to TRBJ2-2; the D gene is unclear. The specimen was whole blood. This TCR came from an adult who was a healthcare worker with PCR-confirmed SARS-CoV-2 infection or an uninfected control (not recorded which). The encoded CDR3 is CASSPSTRWTGELFF. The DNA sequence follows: TGTGCCAGCTCACCATCGACCCGGTGGACCGGGGAGCTGTTTTTT. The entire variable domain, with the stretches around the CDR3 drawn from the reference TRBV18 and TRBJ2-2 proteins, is NAGVMQNPRHLVRRRGQEARLRCSPMKGHSHVYWYRQLPEEGLKFMVYLQKENIIDESGMPKERFSAEFPKEGPSILRIQQVVRGDSAAYFCASSPSTRWTGELFFGEGSRLTVL.